One and the same sample provided the 18 T cell receptor beta chains below, sequenced in a study of T cell changes during pregnancy in multiple sclerosis. Measured with immunoSEQ multiplex PCR; TCRdb has only the in-frame clones, and not every one. Here the sample spans about 40,000 clones, around 94% being singletons. Sequenced material: peripheral blood, taken before pregnancy. The receptors originated from a female donor with multiple sclerosis, enrolled in a pregnancy study.

V usage is TRBV5-6 and J usage is TRBJ1-4; the D gene is possibly TRBD1 (5 bases). Trimming removed 1 base from V and 4 bases from J, with 17 bases in between. The CDR3 loop spans 17 amino acids. The germline CDR1 and CDR2 sequences are SGHDT and YYEEEE. CDR3 sequence (DNA): TGTGCCAGCAGCTTGTATTTCCGACAGCCCGATAATGAAAAACTGTTTTTT. This sequence encodes CASSLYFRQPDNEKLFF.

The rearrangement links TRBV5-1 to TRBJ2-7, with 8 bases fitting TRBD2. CDR3 size: 15 residues. Germline V gene data show CDR1 as SGHRS and CDR2 as YFSETQ. J gave up 2 bases and V 1 base, and 5 bases lay outside the gene matches. CDR3: CASSLITSGTYEQYF. The CDR3 nucleotides read TGCGCCAGCAGCTTGATTACTAGCGGAACCTACGAGCAGTACTTC.

This chain joins TRBV29-1 and TRBJ2-5; possibly TRBD2 for D (6 bases). V was pared by 6 bases and J by 5 bases, with 22 bases between. This CDR3 contains 15 residues. Looked up from germline, CDR1 is SQVTM and CDR2 is ANQGSEA. The CDR3: CSVKRAPSVRETQYF. CDR3 bases: TGCAGCGTGAAGCGGGCCCCCTCAGTACGGGAGACCCAGTACTTC.

V is TRBV6-5 and J is TRBJ2-1; D is perhaps TRBD1 (5 bases). The length of the CDR3 is 14 residues. Germline CDR1 and CDR2: MNHEY and SVGAGI. The V gene lost 2 bases and the J gene lost 9 bases, with 14 bases spanning the gap. The CDR3 spells CASSYAAGSLEQFF. The CDR3 DNA is TGTGCCAGCAGTTACGCGGCAGGGTCACTTGAGCAGTTCTTC.

This clone was seen a handful of times. This chain uses TRBV6-1 with TRBJ1-5; D not resolved. Trimming left V 6 bases short and J 0 bases short, with 9 bases between. CDR1 and CDR2 from the germline V gene are MNHNS and SASEGT. The CDR3 runs 14 residues. CDR3 sequence: CASRVRFSNQPQHF. Here the CDR3 DNA reads TGTGCCAGCAGGGTCAGGTTTAGCAATCAGCCCCAGCATTTT.

The V call is TRBV5-1, the J call TRBJ2-5; TRBD2 is a possible D gene (6 bases). The CDR3 spans 16 residues. Germline CDR1 SGHRS, CDR2 YFSETQ. Trimming removed 3 bases at V and 1 base at J, with 16 bases between. The CDR3 DNA is TGCGCCAGCAGCTCAACTCAGGGAGGTGGCCAAGAGACCCAGTACTTC. Translated, it gives CASSSTQGGGQETQYF.

V gene TRBV2 combines with J gene TRBJ2-1; possibly TRBD2 for D (6 bases). Germline values: CDR1 SNHLY, CDR2 FYNNEI. The CDR3 spans 15 residues. Trimming stripped 6 bases from V and 2 bases from J, with 14 bases between. CDR3 nucleotide sequence: TGTGCCAGCAGCCTAACGGGACTTGCCTACAATGAGCAGTTCTTC. Protein: CASSLTGLAYNEQFF. The entire variable domain, with the rest obtained from reference TRBV2 and TRBJ2-1, is as follows: EPEVTQTPSHQVTQMGQEVILRCVPISNHLYFYWYRQILGQKVEFLVSFYNNEISEKSEIFDDQFSVERPDGSNFTLKIRSTKLEDSAMYFCASSLTGLAYNEQFFGPGTRLTVL.

The chain combines TRBV19 with TRBJ2-1; maybe TRBD2 (5 bases). The length of the CDR3 is 17 residues. Germline-derived CDR1 and CDR2 are LNHDA and SQIVND (reference sequence). V gave up 4 bases and J gave up 0 bases, with 16 bases separating them. CDR3 sequence (DNA): TGTGCCAGTAGTAATGAGCTAGCTTCGAGCTCCTACAATGAGCAGTTCTTC. Protein sequence: CASSNELASSSYNEQFF.

The chain couples TRBV5-6 to TRBJ1-2; TRBD1 agrees at 10 bases. Losses at the gene ends were 5 bases for V and 6 bases for J; bases not matched to a gene: 10. From germline, CDR1 is SGHDT and CDR2 YYEEEE. The CDR3 is 15 amino acids. This CDR3 reads CASRTDRGRPDGYTF. Written as DNA, the CDR3 is TGTGCCAGCAGAACCGACAGGGGGCGCCCGGATGGCTACACCTTC. Full variable domain (missing parts from reference TRBV5-6 and TRBJ1-2): DAGVTQSPTHLIKTRGQQVTLRCSPKSGHDTVSWYQQALGQGPQFIFQYYEEEERQRGNFPDRFSGHQFPNYSSELNVNALLLGDSALYLCASRTDRGRPDGYTFGSGTRLTVV.

V gene TRBV6-1 combines with J gene TRBJ2-3; 8 bases are a match to TRBD2. Germline V gene data show CDR1 as MNHNS and CDR2 as SASEGT. The CDR3 contains 14 residues. Germline trimming cut 4 bases from V and 2 bases from J; bases unmatched to any gene: 2. CDR3 sequence (DNA): TGTGCCAGCAGTGGACTAGCGACCACAGATACGCAGTATTTT. This gives the protein CASSGLATTDTQYF.

This chain uses TRBV21-1 with TRBJ2-7; the DNA was not used to check the table's D call, TRBD2. TRBV21-1 constitutes a pseudogene. The CDR3 spans 14 residues. Here the CDR3 reads CASREREGLYEQYF. CDR3 in DNA: TGTGCCAGCAGGGAGCGGGAGGGCCTCTACGAGCAGTACTTC.

The chain links TRBV4-3 to TRBJ1-2; 10 bases map to TRBD1. The junction had 5 bases not matched to a gene; V was cut back by 0 bases and J by 7 bases. The CDR3 is 15 amino acids. The germline CDR1 and CDR2 sequences are LGHNA and YSLEER. The CDR3 DNA reads as TGCGCCAGCAGCCAAGACGCGGACAGGGGGGTTGGCTACACCTTC. Its translation is CASSQDADRGVGYTF.

This clone was seen just once. The chain joins TRBV7-2 to TRBJ1-3, with a possible D match to TRBD1 (5 bases). The V end lost 2 bases, the J end lost 1 base, and 9 bases lay between the germline ends. The CDR3 is 15 amino acids. Per the germline V gene, CDR1 is SGHTA and CDR2 is FQGNSA. In DNA form, the CDR3 reads TGTGCCAGCAGCTTATACAGGACGTCTGGAAACACCATATATTTT. Its protein is CASSLYRTSGNTIYF. The whole variable domain, remainder taken from reference TRBV7-2 and TRBJ1-3, is GAGVSQSPSNKVTEKGKDVELRCDPISGHTALYWYRQSLGQGLEFLIYFQGNSAPDKSGLPSDRFSAERTGGSVSTLTIQRTQQEDSAVYLCASSLYRTSGNTIYFGEGSWLTVV.

The J gene is TRBJ2-1, the V gene TRBV7-9, with TRBD2 matching over 8 bases. The CDR3 has 15 amino acids. J lost 9 bases, V lost 0 bases, and 7 bases had no gene match. From germline, CDR1 is SEHNR and CDR2 FQNEAQ (reference sequence). CDR3 sequence reads: CASSLASGTRSEQFF. The CDR3 DNA sequence: TGTGCCAGCAGCTTAGCGTCCGGGACTAGATCTGAGCAGTTCTTC.

The rearrangement joins TRBV6-1 to TRBJ2-1; 16 bases are shared with TRBD2. The length of the CDR3 is 17 residues. The germline V gene encodes CDR1 MNHNS and CDR2 SASEGT. V gave up 1 base and J gave up 12 bases; unmatched junction bases: 9. CDR3 DNA sequence: TGTGCCAGCAGTGAAGTCTTCGGGACTAGCGGGGGGGCGGCGCAGTTCTTC. Translating gives CASSEVFGTSGGAAQFF.

This sequence joins TRBV13 and TRBJ2-7; D possibly corresponds to TRBD2 (5 bases). Trimming left V 5 bases short and J 3 bases short, with 8 bases between. The V gene's germline CDR1 is PRHDT and CDR2 FYEKMQ (reference sequence). The CDR3 is made up of 12 amino acids. The CDR3 coding sequence is TGTGCCAGCAGCCTAACTAGCTACGAGCAGTACTTC. Protein product: CASSLTSYEQYF.

The chain couples TRBV18 to TRBJ1-4; the D is unclear. The length of the CDR3 is 14 residues. Trimming cost V 3 bases and J 8 bases, with 13 bases left between them. Looked up from germline, CDR1 is KGHSH and CDR2 is LQKENI. CDR3 sequence reads: CASSPEGFGEKLFF. The DNA of the CDR3 is TGTGCCAGCTCACCCGAGGGTTTCGGCGAAAAACTGTTTTTT.

The chain joins TRBV11-2 to TRBJ1-2; perhaps TRBD1 as D (6 bases). Germline V gene data show CDR1 as SGHAT and CDR2 as FQNNGV. The CDR3 runs to 18 residues. V was shortened by 1 base and J by 0 bases, with 18 bases between the two germline ends. In nucleotides, the CDR3 is TGTGCCAGCAGCTTAGGGACCTCTTGGACAGACTCTAACTATGGCTACACCTTC. This sequence encodes CASSLGTSWTDSNYGYTF.